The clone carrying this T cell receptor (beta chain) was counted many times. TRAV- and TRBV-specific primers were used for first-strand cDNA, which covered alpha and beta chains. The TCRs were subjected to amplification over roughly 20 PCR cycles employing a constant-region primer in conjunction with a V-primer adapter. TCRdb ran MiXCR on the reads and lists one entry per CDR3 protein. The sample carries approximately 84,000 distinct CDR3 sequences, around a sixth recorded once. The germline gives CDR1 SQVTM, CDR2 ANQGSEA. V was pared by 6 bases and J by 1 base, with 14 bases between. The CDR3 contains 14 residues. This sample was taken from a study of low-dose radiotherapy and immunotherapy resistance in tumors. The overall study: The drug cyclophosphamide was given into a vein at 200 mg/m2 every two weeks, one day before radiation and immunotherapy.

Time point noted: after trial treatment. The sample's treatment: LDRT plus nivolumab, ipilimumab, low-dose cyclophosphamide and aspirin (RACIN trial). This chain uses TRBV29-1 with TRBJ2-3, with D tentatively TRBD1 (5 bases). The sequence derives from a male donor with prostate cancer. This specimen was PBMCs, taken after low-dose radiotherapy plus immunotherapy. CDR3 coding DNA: TGCAGCGTGGCCACCTCCAGGGGCACAGATACGCAGTATTTT. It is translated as CSVATSRGTDTQYF.